This T cell receptor (beta chain) was documented in a study of metastatic and nonmetastatic thyroid tumors. Study background: Blood and tumor or nodule tissue repertoires from malignant and benign thyroid patients were compared.

Study-wide results and limits: The study reportedly found significantly higher TCR beta diversity in malignant thyroid tumors than benign nodules, in blood and tumor.

Before thyroid surgery, none of the patients had received any treatment. Source study methods: Using the CDR3 differences seen across clinicopathological groups, the authors built a distant-metastasis classifier for papillary thyroid cancer, which was meant to discriminate distant-metastatic patients. TCRdb reassembled clones from the PCR reads with MiXCR. Clone size and V and J calls follow TCRdb, not the original study. This table holds around 6,100 clones, approximately 30% found once. This clone occurred once. Antigen specificity is unknown. Germline V lookup: CDR1 WSHSY, CDR2 SAAADI. This CDR3 region has 20 residues. With 5 bases clipped from V and 7 bases from J, the junction kept 21 bases outside the gene matches.

Sequenced input: adjacent normal tissue. This sequence originates from a female donor with papillary thyroid cancer or a benign thyroid nodule (not recorded which). Some clones in this sample may be carry-over from other donors' samples. This chain links TRBV10-2 with TRBJ2-1, with 12 bases that match TRBD2. CDR3 protein: CASSPRQGRLAGGPGNEQFF. The CDR3 DNA reads as TGCGCCAGCAGTCCGCGACAGGGAAGGCTAGCGGGAGGGCCAGGGAATGAGCAGTTCTTC.